These T cell receptor beta chains were read from a single sample in a study of OX40 agonist ivuxolimab in advanced cancers. TCRdb's copy holds only in-frame clones and misses some; the assay was immunoSEQ multiplex PCR. In the table there are tens of thousands of clones, less than 90% of which are singletons. The material was CD4+ or CD8+ T cells sorted from blood, obtained in a trial of the OX40 agonist ivuxolimab. The receptors were gathered from an adult with an advanced solid tumor such as melanoma, head and neck, liver or kidney cancer. Both conserved end residues are trimmed from each CDR3.

j_call v_call cdr3_aa
TRBJ1-2 TRBV5-7 ASSFQDSNYGYT
TRBJ1-5 TRBV28 ASSFSTRGNQPQH
TRBJ1-2 TRBV5-1 ASRPGTGAYGYT
TRBJ2-5 TRBV6-1 ASSEISRSQETQY
TRBJ1-5 TRBV28 ASRGLGSNQPQH
TRBJ1-1 TRBV7-6 ASSLRTALNTEAF
TRBJ1-1 TRBV6-4 ASSDRDNTEAF
TRBJ2-1 TRBV27 ASSPWGAAQF
TRBJ1-2 TRBV29-1 SVRGQINYGYT
TRBJ1-1 TRBV10-1 ASRINVNTEAF